Sequencing of this T cell receptor (beta chain) was carried out in a study of breast tumors, draining lymph nodes, adjacent tissues. MiXCR was run by TCRdb on the multiplex PCR reads, yielding one entry per CDR3 protein. The sample includes fewer than 150,000 distinct CDR3 sequences, over 20% seen only once; the top ten take 2% to 2.5%. This clonotype showed up many times. Breast cancer patients provided tissue from their axillary draining lymph nodes. The origin of this receptor is a female donor with breast cancer. Some clones in this sample may be carry-over from other donors' samples. Sequencing used axillary lymph node tissue.

The CDR3 loop reads CASSRGGGSYNSPLHF. CDR3 sequence (DNA): TGTGCCAGCAGCCGTGGCGGAGGGTCCTATAATTCACCCCTCCACTTT. This rearrangement joins TRBV5-4 to TRBJ1-6; D is ambiguous. Germline CDR1 and CDR2: SGHNT and YYREEE (reference sequence). The CDR3 consists of 16 residues. V was shortened by 4 bases and J by 1 base, with 12 bases between the two germline ends.